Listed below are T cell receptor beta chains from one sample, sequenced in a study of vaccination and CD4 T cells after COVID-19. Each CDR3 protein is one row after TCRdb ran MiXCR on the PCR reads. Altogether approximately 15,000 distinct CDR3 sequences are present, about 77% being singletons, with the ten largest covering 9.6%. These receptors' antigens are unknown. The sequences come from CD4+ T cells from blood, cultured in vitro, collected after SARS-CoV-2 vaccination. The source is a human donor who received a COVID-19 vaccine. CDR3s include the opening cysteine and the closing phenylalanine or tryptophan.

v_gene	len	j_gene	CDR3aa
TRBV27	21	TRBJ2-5	CASSLSGTGNTGGVLRETQYF
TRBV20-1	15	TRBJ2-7	CSAHATSGGPYEQYF
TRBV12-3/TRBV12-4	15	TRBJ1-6	CASSSGQGRDSPLHF
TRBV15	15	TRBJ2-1	CATSRGRGADNEQFF
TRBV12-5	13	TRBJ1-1	CASGNDGGTEAFF
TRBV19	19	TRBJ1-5	CASSSFGPRLGHRNQPQHF
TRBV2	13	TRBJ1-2	CASSEQGAGGYTF
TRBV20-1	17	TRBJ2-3	CSARDPGSGGAKDTQYF
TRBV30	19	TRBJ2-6	CAWSVNRDIPYSGANVLTF
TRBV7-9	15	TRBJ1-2	CASSYMGQAVYGYTF
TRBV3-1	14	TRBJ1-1	CASRSGQARSEAFF
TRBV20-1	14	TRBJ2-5	CSARGAGGIETQYF
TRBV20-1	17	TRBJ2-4	CSASELRAIRGLGIQYF
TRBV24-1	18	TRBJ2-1	CATSGGTSGGTSYNEQFF
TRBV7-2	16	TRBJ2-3	CASSLLTSGVADTQYF
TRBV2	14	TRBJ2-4	CASSERVAKNIQYF
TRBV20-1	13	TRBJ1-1	CSASKGAADGAFF
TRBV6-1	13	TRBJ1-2	CASSERQDYGYTF
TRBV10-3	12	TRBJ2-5	CAISGGQETQYF
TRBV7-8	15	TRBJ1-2	CASSLGPSLPYGYTF
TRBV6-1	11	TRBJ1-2	CASSRDYGYTF
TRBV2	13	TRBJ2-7	CASSEGREAEQYF
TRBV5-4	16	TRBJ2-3	CASSRTSGGQSDTQYF
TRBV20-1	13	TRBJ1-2	CSAVKSPNYGYTF
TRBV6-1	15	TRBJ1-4	CASYLTGGSDEKLFF
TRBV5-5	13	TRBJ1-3	CASSFAHGNTIYF
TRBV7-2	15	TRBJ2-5	CASSLTAESGETQYF
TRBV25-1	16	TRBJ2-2	CASTNDRGHNTGELFF
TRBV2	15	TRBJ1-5	CASSPDRGRDQPQHF
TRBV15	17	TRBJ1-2	CATSRSDSIGPLGGYTF
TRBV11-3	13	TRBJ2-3	CASSLGGSDTQYF
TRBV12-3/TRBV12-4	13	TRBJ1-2	CASSLGTDYGYTF
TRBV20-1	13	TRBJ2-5	CSASRRGKETQYF
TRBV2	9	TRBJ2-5	CASGETQYF
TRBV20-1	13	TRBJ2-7	CSAMSRNDYEQYF
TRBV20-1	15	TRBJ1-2	CSARDRRGANYGYTF
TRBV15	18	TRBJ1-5	CATRAELPETGRNQPQHF
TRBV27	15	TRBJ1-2	CASSSPDRPLYGYTF
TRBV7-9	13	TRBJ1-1	CASSLEYSTEAFF
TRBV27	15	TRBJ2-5	CASRQGTGGGETQYF
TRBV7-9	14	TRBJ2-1	CASSSSGAFNEQFF
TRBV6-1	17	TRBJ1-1	CASTPRTGDPVDTEAFF
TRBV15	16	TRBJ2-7	CATSRGSTSGGYEQYF
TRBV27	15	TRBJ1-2	CASSGRNRGPSGYTF
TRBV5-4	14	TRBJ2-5	CASSLELAQETQYF
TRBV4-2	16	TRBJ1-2	CASSQAVAGESYGYTF
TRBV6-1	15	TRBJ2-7	CASRTGTGGFEEQYF
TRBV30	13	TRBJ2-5	CAWTWGARETQYF
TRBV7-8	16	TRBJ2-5	CASGLALSGGPETQYF
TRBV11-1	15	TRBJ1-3	CASSLRAGTGNTIYF
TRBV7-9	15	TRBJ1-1	CASSFRTAMNTEAFF
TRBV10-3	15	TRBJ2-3	CAISILGQGTDTQYF
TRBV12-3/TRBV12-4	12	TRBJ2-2	CASSLSAGELFF
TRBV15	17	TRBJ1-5	CATSRDQGRGGQQPQHF
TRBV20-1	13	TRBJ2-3	CSASTGWVDTQYF
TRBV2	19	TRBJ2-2	CASSLPSGWGVQNTGELFF
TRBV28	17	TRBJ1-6	CASSSNRASSYNSPLHF
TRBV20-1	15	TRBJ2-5	CSARSPLAAQETQYF
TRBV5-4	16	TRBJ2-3	CASSLTSGGEIDTQYF
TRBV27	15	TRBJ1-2	CASRRTGGAGTGYTF